What follows are 28 T cell receptor beta chains derived from one specimen sequenced in a study of T cells in Graves' hyperthyroidism and ophthalmopathy. The CDR3 regions of TCR beta were amplified from RNA transcripts. The HTBI primer set was used in a first-round RT-PCR of the TCR CDR3. TCRdb redid the calling of the multiplex PCR reads with MiXCR, one entry per CDR3 protein. Of roughly 700,000 distinct CDR3 sequences detected, around 15% appear once; the ten largest clones hold more than 8.5%. The sequenced sample consisted of blood. These receptors all come from a woman younger than 35 with Graves' hyperthyroidism.

This clonotype turned up a few times. The chain combines TRBV6-1 with TRBJ2-3, with D possibly matching TRBD1 (7 bases). CDR1 and CDR2 from the germline V gene are MNHNS and SASEGT. The CDR3 length is 14 residues. Between the trimmed V and J ends, which lost 7 bases and 9 bases, there was a span of 20 bases. For the CDR3, the DNA is TGTGCCAGCACCCAGGGGGGACTGCCGCGAACGCAGTATTTT. The encoded protein is CASTQGGLPRTQYF.

This clonotype showed up many times. The chain links TRBV2 to TRBJ1-5, with D hard to call. V was cut by 2 bases and J by 7 bases, with 6 bases left in between. Germline assignment: CDR1 SNHLY and CDR2 FYNNEI. The CDR3 is 12 amino acids. In DNA form, the CDR3 reads TGTGCCAGCAGTGAATTGGCGCAGCCCCAGCATTTT. Its protein product is CASSELAQPQHF.

This clonotype came up a few times. The genes are TRBV20-1 and TRBJ2-1, with D tentatively TRBD1 (5 bases). V was clipped by 0 bases and J by 0 bases, with 9 bases between them. The length of the CDR3 is 15 residues. The V gene's germline CDR1 is DFQATT and CDR2 SNEGSKA (reference sequence). CDR3 amino acids: CSAREGASSYNEQFF. CDR3 nucleotide sequence: TGCAGTGCTAGAGAAGGGGCAAGCTCCTACAATGAGCAGTTCTTC.

The chain employs TRBV9 and TRBJ1-1, with D possibly being TRBD1 (5 bases). In germline, CDR1 is SGDLS, CDR2 YYNGEE. V was cut by 7 bases and J by 0 bases, with 13 bases left in between. The CDR3 spans 14 residues. The CDR3 spells CASGAQDMNTEAFF. CDR3 sequence (DNA): TGTGCCAGCGGGGCACAAGATATGAACACTGAAGCTTTCTTT.

This clonotype occurred many times. This sequence joins TRBV30 and TRBJ1-2; no clear D. Per germline, CDR1 GTSNPN and CDR2 SVGIG (reference sequence). The CDR3 is 12 amino acids. The ends were cut back, 2 bases at V and 8 bases at J, with 12 bases in the middle. CDR3 protein: CAWSRGPGGYTF. In nucleotides, the CDR3 is TGTGCCTGGAGTCGCGGTCCCGGAGGCTACACCTTC. Looking up the rest from reference TRBV30 and TRBJ1-2 gives the full variable domain: SQTIHQWPATLVQPVGSPLSLECTVEGTSNPNLYWYRQAAGRGLQLLFYSVGIGQISSEVPQNLSASRPQDRQFILSSKKLLLSDSGFYLCAWSRGPGGYTFGSGTRLTVV.

This clonotype showed up just a few times. The chain couples TRBV27 to TRBJ2-2; 9 bases are a match to TRBD2. Germline trimming cut 3 bases from V and 4 bases from J; bases unmatched to any gene: 9. Germline-derived CDR1 and CDR2 are MNHEY and SMNVEV (reference sequence). The CDR3 is 17 amino acids. The CDR3 region is CASSFGSGRGSTGELFF. For the CDR3, the DNA is TGTGCCAGCAGTTTCGGTAGCGGGAGAGGAAGCACCGGGGAGCTGTTTTTT.

V is TRBV4-1 and J is TRBJ1-5, with 9 bases lining up with TRBD1. The CDR3 consists of 17 residues. The germline V gene encodes CDR1 MGHRA and CDR2 YSYEKL. V dropped 0 bases and J dropped 7; count of bases not matched to a gene: 10. The CDR3 region is CASSQDPQTGGGQPQHF. In nucleotides, the CDR3 is TGCGCCAGCAGCCAAGATCCCCAAACAGGGGGCGGCCAGCCCCAGCATTTT.

The chain combines TRBV29-1 with TRBJ2-7, with TRBD2 identical over 12 bases. The V gene end was trimmed by 6 bases and the J gene end by 2 bases; junction bases not matched to a gene: 5. The CDR3 has 14 residues. Germline V CDR1 and CDR2: SQVTM, ANQGSEA. In nucleotides, the CDR3 is TGCAGCGTCGCTGGACTAGCGGGACCCTACGAGCAGTACTTC. This encodes CSVAGLAGPYEQYF.

This clonotype was detected many times. The chain employs TRBV6-1 and TRBJ2-2, with TRBD2 matching 12 bases. In germline, CDR1 is MNHNS, CDR2 SASEGT. The CDR3 has 16 amino acids. V lost 10 bases to trimming and J lost 3 bases; unmatched junction nucleotides: 9. The CDR3 sequence: CATALAGGPDTGELFF. CDR3 nucleotide sequence: TGTGCCACCGCCCTAGCGGGAGGGCCCGACACCGGGGAGCTGTTTTTT.

This clonotype came up many times. This chain uses TRBV28 with TRBJ2-7; TRBD2 aligns across 10 bases. CDR1 and CDR2 from the germline V gene are MDHEN and SYDVKM. CDR3 length: 15 amino acids. Trimming at V came to 10 bases and at J to 3 bases, leaving 12 bases not matched to a gene. The CDR3 protein is CATLSRTSGDYEQYF. The CDR3 DNA reads TGTGCCACCCTGAGTCGGACTAGCGGCGACTACGAGCAGTACTTC.

This clonotype was counted a few times. The chain carries TRBV13 and TRBJ2-7, with D maybe TRBD1 (6 bases). V gave up 2 bases and J gave up 3 bases, with 11 bases separating them. This CDR3 is built from 14 residues. Germline V gene sequence: CDR1 PRHDT, CDR2 FYEKMQ (reference sequence). CDR3 in amino acids: CASSLRQDFYEQYF. The CDR3 coding sequence is TGTGCCAGCAGCTTACGACAGGACTTCTACGAGCAGTACTTC.

This chain uses TRBV18 with TRBJ1-3; D remains unclear. This CDR3 is built from 13 residues. Trimming took 8 bases from V and 4 from J, leaving 12 bases between them. Germline-derived CDR1 and CDR2 are KGHSH and LQKENI. Here the CDR3 DNA reads TGTGCCAGCCGTGGGAGTCTCGGAAACACCATATATTTT. This sequence encodes CASRGSLGNTIYF.

For this clonotype: The junction does not match germline at one end; this may be a read error. The rearrangement joins TRBV11-3 to TRBJ2-1; D gene unclear. The CDR3 length is 18 residues. The germline V gene has CDR1 SGHNT and CDR2 YENEEA. CDR3 sequence (DNA): TGCGCCAGCAGCCAAGATCAGACACCCTCGAGCTCCTACAATGAGCAGTTCTTC. Translating it yields CASSQDQTPSSSYNEQFF.

The chain couples TRBV5-1 to TRBJ2-3; D call uncertain. The CDR3 runs 14 residues. The germline V and J ends were trimmed by 0 bases and 2 bases, with 7 bases remaining between them. Germline CDR1 and CDR2: SGHRS and YFSETQ. The CDR3 region is CASSLVWDTDTQYF. CDR3 nucleotide sequence: TGCGCCAGCAGCTTGGTGTGGGACACAGATACGCAGTATTTT. The full variable domain, in which reference TRBV5-1 and TRBJ2-3 provide the parts outside the CDR3, is KAGVTQTPRYLIKTRGQQVTLSCSPISGHRSVSWYQQTPGQGLQFLFEYFSETQRNKGNFPGRFSGRQFSNSRSEMNVSTLELGDSALYLCASSLVWDTDTQYFGPGTRLTVL.

The chain employs TRBV5-5 and TRBJ2-1; 13 bases fit TRBD2. J was trimmed by 5 bases and V by 4 bases; bases with no gene match: 9. The CDR3 spans 17 residues. Germline CDR1 is SGHKS and CDR2 is YYEKEE (reference sequence). This CDR3 reads CASSPGLAGVGNNEQFF. CDR3 DNA: TGTGCCAGCAGCCCTGGACTAGCGGGAGTGGGGAACAATGAGCAGTTCTTC.

On this clonotype itself: A read error may account for a junction end that differs from germline. J is TRBJ2-3 and V is TRBV7-2; TRBD2 matches 14 bases. CDR1 and CDR2 from the germline V gene are SGHTA and FQGNSA. The CDR3 is 18 residues long. CDR3 sequence: CASSLRGLAGGKGDTQYF. The CDR3 nucleotides are TGCGCCAGCAGCCTCCGAGGACTAGCGGGAGGTAAAGGAGATACGCAGTATTTT.

This clonotype was counted between two and nine times. This chain connects TRBV28 to TRBJ1-1; 7 bases are a match to TRBD1. The V gene end was trimmed by 6 bases and the J gene end by 0 bases; junction bases not matched to a gene: 13. The V gene's germline CDR1 is MDHEN and CDR2 SYDVKM. This CDR3 has 17 amino acids. The CDR3 region is CASSHANRGLLNTEAFF. The DNA of the CDR3 is TGTGCCAGCAGCCACGCTAACAGGGGACTCCTGAACACTGAAGCTTTCTTT.

V is TRBV11-2 and J is TRBJ1-1; D remains ambiguous. The CDR3 sequence is 14 residues long. Trimming pared 6 bases from V and 5 bases from J, leaving 16 bases between. Looked up from germline, CDR1 is SGHAT and CDR2 is FQNNGV. CDR3 DNA sequence: TGTGCCAGCAGTTCGTCAAGGAAAGTAACTGAAGCTTTCTTT. Its protein product is CASSSSRKVTEAFF.

This clonotype was seen repeatedly, ten times or more. The rearrangement uses TRBV27 and TRBJ2-7, with 7 bases identical to TRBD2. The CDR3 consists of 15 residues. Germline lookup yields CDR1 MNHEY and CDR2 SMNVEV (reference sequence). V dropped 6 bases and J dropped 2; count of bases not matched to a gene: 10. The DNA of the CDR3 is TGTGCCAGCAGACGCCCGGGACGGGGGGCCTACGAGCAGTACTTC. Protein: CASRRPGRGAYEQYF.

This clonotype was counted once. V is TRBV18 and J is TRBJ2-1, with 7 bases matching TRBD2. The CDR3 runs 16 residues. V shed 0 bases, J shed 8 bases, and the junction held 10 bases outside the gene matches. Germline CDR1 and CDR2: KGHSH and LQKENI. The CDR3 region has the DNA TGTGCCAGCTCACCACCTCTCGCGGGAGCATCCCATGAGCAGTTCTTC. Translating gives CASSPPLAGASHEQFF.

CDR3 nucleotides: TGTGCCTGGAGTCCCCGCAGGTTCCAGTACGAGCAGTACTTC. It encodes CAWSPRRFQYEQYF. This chain joins TRBV30 and TRBJ2-7; D unresolved. CDR1 is GTSNPN, CDR2 SVGIG, per germline (reference sequence). Trimming removed 2 bases at V and 4 bases at J, with 15 bases between. The CDR3 extends over 14 amino acids.

The chain links TRBV19 to TRBJ1-2; D is unclear. V was shortened by 6 bases and J by 2 bases, with 10 bases between the two germline ends. CDR1 is LNHDA, CDR2 SQIVND, per germline (reference sequence). The CDR3 totals 13 residues. The DNA for the CDR3 is TGTGCCAGTAGCACAACAGCGAACTATGGCTACACCTTC. Its translation: CASSTTANYGYTF.

This clonotype was detected a few times. The V and J genes are TRBV28 and TRBJ2-1, with TRBD1 as a possible D gene (6 bases). Germline V CDR1 and CDR2: MDHEN, SYDVKM. The CDR3 extends over 14 amino acids. The V gene lost 3 bases and the J gene lost 7 bases, with 13 bases spanning the gap. The CDR3 region is CASSFPDRRNEQFF. DNA of the CDR3: TGTGCCAGCAGTTTTCCAGACAGGCGGAATGAGCAGTTCTTC.

This clonotype has a count of ten or more. V and J are TRBV20-1 and TRBJ1-1, with D uncertain. V shed 2 bases and J shed 4 bases, with 11 bases lying between them. Germline CDR1 is DFQATT and CDR2 is SNEGSKA (reference sequence). The CDR3 is 13 amino acids. This CDR3 reads CSARPISSTEAFF. CDR3 DNA sequence: TGCAGTGCTAGACCTATAAGTTCCACTGAAGCTTTCTTT.

This clonotype appeared once. The rearrangement uses TRBV7-2 and TRBJ1-5; perhaps TRBD1 as D (5 bases). CDR1 is SGHTA, CDR2 FQGNSA, per germline. Trimming pared 3 bases from V and 3 bases from J, leaving 9 bases between. The CDR3 runs to 14 residues. The CDR3: CASSLWDHNQPQHF. Here the CDR3 DNA reads TGTGCCAGCAGCTTGTGGGACCACAATCAGCCCCAGCATTTT.

This clonotype turned up a few times. This rearrangement joins TRBV20-1 to TRBJ2-7, with 7 nucleotides matching TRBD2. The CDR3 extends over 15 amino acids. The germline CDR1 and CDR2 sequences are DFQATT and SNEGSKA (reference sequence). V dropped 1 base and J dropped 0; count of bases not matched to a gene: 6. CDR3: CSARVWGRDSYEQYF. The CDR3 DNA sequence: TGCAGTGCTAGAGTGTGGGGGAGGGACTCCTACGAGCAGTACTTC.

The chain employs TRBV19 and TRBJ2-2; 9 bases are a match to TRBD2. CDR1 and CDR2 (germline): LNHDA, SQIVND (reference sequence). CDR3 length: 13 residues. V lost 5 bases, J lost 7 bases, and 2 bases stayed unmatched. This chain's CDR3 is CASSHSGSGELFF. DNA for the CDR3: TGTGCCAGTAGTCATAGCGGGAGCGGGGAGCTGTTTTTT.

This clonotype was recorded many times. The V call is TRBV30, the J call TRBJ1-1; possibly TRBD1 for D (6 bases). Germline values: CDR1 GTSNPN, CDR2 SVGIG (reference sequence). The CDR3 loop spans 12 amino acids. Trimming shortened V by 1 base and J by 6 bases, and 9 bases separated the two germline ends. CDR3 region: CAWSGTVPEAFF. The CDR3, as DNA: TGTGCCTGGAGTGGGACAGTTCCTGAAGCTTTCTTT.